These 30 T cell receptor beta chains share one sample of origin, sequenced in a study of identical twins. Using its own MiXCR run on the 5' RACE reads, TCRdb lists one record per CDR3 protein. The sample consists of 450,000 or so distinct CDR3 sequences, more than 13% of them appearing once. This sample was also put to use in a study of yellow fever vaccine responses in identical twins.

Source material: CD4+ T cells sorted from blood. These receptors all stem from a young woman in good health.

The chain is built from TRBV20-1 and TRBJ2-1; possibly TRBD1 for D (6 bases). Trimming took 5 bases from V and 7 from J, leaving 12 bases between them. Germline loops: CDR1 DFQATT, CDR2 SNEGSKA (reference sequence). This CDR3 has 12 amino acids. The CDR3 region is CSAFRGGNEQFF. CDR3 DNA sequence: TGCAGTGCTTTCCGAGGGGGAAATGAGCAGTTCTTC.

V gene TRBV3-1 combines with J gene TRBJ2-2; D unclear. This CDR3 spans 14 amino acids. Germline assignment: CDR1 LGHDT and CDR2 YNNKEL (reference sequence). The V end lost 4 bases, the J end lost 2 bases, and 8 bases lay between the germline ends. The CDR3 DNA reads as TGTGCCAGCAGCCCACAGACCAACACCGGGGAGCTGTTTTTT. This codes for CASSPQTNTGELFF.

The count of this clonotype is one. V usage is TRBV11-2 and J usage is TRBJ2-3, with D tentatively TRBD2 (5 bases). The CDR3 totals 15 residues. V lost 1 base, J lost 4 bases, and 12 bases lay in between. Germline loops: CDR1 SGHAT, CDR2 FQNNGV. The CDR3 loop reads CASSLGRVAPDTQYF. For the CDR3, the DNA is TGTGCCAGCAGCTTAGGGCGGGTGGCCCCAGATACGCAGTATTTT.

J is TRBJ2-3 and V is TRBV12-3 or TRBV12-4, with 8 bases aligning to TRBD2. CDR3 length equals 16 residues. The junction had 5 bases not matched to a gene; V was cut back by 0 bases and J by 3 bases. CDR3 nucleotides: TGTGCCAGCAGTTTAGCGTTTGGCGGGAGGACAGATACGCAGTATTTT. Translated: CASSLAFGGRTDTQYF.

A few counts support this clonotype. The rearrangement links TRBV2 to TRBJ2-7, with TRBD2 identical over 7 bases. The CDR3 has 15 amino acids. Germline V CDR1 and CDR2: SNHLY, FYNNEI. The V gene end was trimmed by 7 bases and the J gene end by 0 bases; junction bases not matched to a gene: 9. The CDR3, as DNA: TGTGCCAGCAAACCGTCGGGGGGTAGCTCCTACGAGCAGTACTTC. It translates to CASKPSGGSSYEQYF. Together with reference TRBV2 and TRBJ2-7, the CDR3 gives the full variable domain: EPEVTQTPSHQVTQMGQEVILRCVPISNHLYFYWYRQILGQKVEFLVSFYNNEISEKSEIFDDQFSVERPDGSNFTLKIRSTKLEDSAMYFCASKPSGGSSYEQYFGPGTRLTVT.

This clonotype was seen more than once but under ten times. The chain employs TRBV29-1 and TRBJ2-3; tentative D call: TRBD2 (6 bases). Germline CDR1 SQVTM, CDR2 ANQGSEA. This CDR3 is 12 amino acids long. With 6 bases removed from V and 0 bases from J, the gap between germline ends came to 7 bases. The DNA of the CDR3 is TGCAGCGTGGGACTCAGCACAGATACGCAGTATTTT. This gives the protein CSVGLSTDTQYF.

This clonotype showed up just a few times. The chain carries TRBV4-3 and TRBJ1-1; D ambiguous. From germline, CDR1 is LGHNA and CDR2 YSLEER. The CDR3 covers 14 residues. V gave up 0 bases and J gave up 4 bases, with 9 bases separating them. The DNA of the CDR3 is TGCGCCAGCAGCCAAGAACGGACTAGCACTGAAGCTTTCTTT. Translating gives CASSQERTSTEAFF.

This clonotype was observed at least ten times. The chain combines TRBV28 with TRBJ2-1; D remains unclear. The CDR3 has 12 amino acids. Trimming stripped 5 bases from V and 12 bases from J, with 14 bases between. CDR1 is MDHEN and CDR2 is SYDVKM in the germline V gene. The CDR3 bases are TGTGCCAGCAGTGCCCGTACCCCGTCGCAGTTCTTC. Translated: CASSARTPSQFF.

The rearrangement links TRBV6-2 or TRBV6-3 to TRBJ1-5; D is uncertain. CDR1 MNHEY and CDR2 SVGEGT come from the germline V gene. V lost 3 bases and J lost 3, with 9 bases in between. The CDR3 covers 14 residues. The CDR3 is CASSYSPANQPQHF. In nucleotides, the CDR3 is TGTGCCAGCAGTTATTCCCCCGCCAATCAGCCCCAGCATTTT.

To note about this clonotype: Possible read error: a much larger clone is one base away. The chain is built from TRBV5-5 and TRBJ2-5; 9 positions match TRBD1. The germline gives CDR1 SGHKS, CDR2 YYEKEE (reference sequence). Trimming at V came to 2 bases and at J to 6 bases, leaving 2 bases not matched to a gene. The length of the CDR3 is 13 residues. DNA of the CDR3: TGTGCCAGCAGCTTACAGGGGGCACAGACCCAGTACTTC. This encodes CASSLQGAQTQYF.

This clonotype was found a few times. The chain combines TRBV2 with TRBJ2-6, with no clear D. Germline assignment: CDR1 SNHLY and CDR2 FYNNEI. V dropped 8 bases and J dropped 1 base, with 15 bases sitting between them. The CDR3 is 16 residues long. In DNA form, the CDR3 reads TGTGCCAGCCCATTTGGTAGGAGTTCTGGGGCCAACGTCCTGACTTTC. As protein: CASPFGRSSGANVLTF. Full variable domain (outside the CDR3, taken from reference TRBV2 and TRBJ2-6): EPEVTQTPSHQVTQMGQEVILRCVPISNHLYFYWYRQILGQKVEFLVSFYNNEISEKSEIFDDQFSVERPDGSNFTLKIRSTKLEDSAMYFCASPFGRSSGANVLTFGAGSRLTVL.

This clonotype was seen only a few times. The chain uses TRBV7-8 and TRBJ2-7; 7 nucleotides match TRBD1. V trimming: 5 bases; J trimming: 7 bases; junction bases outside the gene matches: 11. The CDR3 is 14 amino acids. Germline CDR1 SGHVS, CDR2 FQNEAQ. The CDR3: CASSPSGQAGEQYF. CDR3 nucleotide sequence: TGTGCCAGCAGCCCGAGCGGACAGGCCGGAGAGCAGTACTTC.

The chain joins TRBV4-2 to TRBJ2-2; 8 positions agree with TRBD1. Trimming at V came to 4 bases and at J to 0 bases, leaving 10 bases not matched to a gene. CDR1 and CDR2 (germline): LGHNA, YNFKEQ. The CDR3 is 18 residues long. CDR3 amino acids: CASSPQFAQGANTGELFF. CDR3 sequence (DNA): TGTGCCAGCAGCCCGCAGTTTGCACAGGGGGCGAACACCGGGGAGCTGTTTTTT.

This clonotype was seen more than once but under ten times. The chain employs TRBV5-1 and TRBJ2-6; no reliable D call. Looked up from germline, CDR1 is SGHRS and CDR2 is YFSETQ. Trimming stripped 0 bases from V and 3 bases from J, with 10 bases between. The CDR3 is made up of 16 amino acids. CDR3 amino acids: CASSLEPGGGANVLTF. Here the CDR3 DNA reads TGCGCCAGCAGCTTGGAGCCGGGTGGTGGGGCCAACGTCCTGACTTTC.

The CDR3 nucleotides are TGTGCCACCAGGACGGAGGAATCCTACAATGAGCAGTTCTTC. It specifies CATRTEESYNEQFF. The V call is TRBV6-2 or TRBV6-3, the J call TRBJ2-1; a weak D match, TRBD2 (5 bases). In germline, CDR1 is MNHEY, CDR2 SVGEGT. The CDR3 loop spans 14 amino acids. Trimming pared 10 bases from V and 1 base from J, leaving 14 bases between.

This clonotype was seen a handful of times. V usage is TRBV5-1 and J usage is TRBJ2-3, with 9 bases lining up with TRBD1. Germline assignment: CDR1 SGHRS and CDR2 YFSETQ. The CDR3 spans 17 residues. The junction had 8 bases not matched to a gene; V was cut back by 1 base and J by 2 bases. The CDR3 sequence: CASSLPWDRDPTDTQYF. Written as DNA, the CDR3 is TGCGCCAGCAGCTTGCCCTGGGACAGGGATCCCACAGATACGCAGTATTTT.

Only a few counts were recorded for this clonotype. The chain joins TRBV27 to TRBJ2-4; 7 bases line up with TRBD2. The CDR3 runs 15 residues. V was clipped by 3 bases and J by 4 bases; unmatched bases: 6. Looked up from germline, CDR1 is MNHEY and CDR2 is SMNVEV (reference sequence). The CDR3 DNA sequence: TGTGCCAGCAGTTTGGAGCGGGGAGGGAAAAACATTCAGTACTTC. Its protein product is CASSLERGGKNIQYF.

CDR3 coding DNA: TGTGCCAGCAGCCCCCACGACAGGGAGAACACTGAAGCTTTCTTT. Translating it yields CASSPHDRENTEAFF. This chain links TRBV3-1 with TRBJ1-1; TRBD1 aligns across 7 bases. CDR3 length equals 15 residues. Per the germline V gene, CDR1 is LGHDT and CDR2 is YNNKEL (reference sequence). With V trimmed by 4 bases and J by 1 base, 6 bases remained unmatched.

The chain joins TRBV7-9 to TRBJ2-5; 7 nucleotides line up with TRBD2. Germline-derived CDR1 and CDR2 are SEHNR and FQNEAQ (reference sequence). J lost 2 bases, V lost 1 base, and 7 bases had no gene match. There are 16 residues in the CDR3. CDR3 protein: CASSLGVGGGQETQYF. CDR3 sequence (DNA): TGTGCCAGCAGCTTAGGAGTGGGCGGGGGACAAGAGACCCAGTACTTC.

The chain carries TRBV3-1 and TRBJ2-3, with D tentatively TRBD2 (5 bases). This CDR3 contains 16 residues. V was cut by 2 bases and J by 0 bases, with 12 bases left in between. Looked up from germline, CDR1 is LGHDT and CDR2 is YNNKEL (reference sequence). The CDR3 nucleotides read TGTGCCAGCAGCCAAAATAGCGCCTCTAGCACAGATACGCAGTATTTT. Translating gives CASSQNSASSTDTQYF.

CDR3 in DNA: TGTGCCAGCAGTGACTCCTTACTAGCGGGAGTTGTCAAAAACATTCAGTACTTC. Encoded protein: CASSDSLLAGVVKNIQYF. This chain uses TRBV28 with TRBJ2-4; TRBD2 agrees at 11 bases. This CDR3 spans 18 amino acids. In germline, CDR1 is MDHEN, CDR2 SYDVKM. Trimming removed 5 bases from V and 3 bases from J; junction bases left unmatched: 12.

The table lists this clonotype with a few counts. CDR3 loop: CASSLEWAAAYEQYF. CDR3 DNA sequence: TGCGCCAGCAGCTTGGAATGGGCCGCAGCCTACGAGCAGTACTTC. This chain uses TRBV5-1 with TRBJ2-7; no definite D call. Trimming took 0 bases from V and 2 from J, leaving 12 bases between them. Germline V gene data show CDR1 as SGHRS and CDR2 as YFSETQ. The CDR3 covers 15 residues. The complete variable domain, with remaining parts taken from reference TRBV5-1 and TRBJ2-7, reads KAGVTQTPRYLIKTRGQQVTLSCSPISGHRSVSWYQQTPGQGLQFLFEYFSETQRNKGNFPGRFSGRQFSNSRSEMNVSTLELGDSALYLCASSLEWAAAYEQYFGPGTRLTVT.

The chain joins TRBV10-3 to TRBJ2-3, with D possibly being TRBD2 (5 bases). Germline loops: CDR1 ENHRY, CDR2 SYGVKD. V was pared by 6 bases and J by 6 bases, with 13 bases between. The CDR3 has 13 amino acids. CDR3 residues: CAIRGPAVDTQYF. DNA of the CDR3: TGTGCCATCAGGGGTCCAGCGGTCGATACGCAGTATTTT.

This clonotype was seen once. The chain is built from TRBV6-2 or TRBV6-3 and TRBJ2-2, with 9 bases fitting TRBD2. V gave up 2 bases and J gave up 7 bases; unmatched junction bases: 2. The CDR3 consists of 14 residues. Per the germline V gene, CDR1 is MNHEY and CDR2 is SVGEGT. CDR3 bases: TGTGCCAGCAGTTACGGCGGGAGGGACGGGGAGCTGTTTTTT. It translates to CASSYGGRDGELFF.

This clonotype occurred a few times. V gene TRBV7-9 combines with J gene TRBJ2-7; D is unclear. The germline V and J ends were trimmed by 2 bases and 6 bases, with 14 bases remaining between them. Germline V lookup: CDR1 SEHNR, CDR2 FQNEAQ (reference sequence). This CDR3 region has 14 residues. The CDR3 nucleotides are TGTGCCAGCAGCTTACTCAGAATGGGTTCCGAGCAGTACTTC. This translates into CASSLLRMGSEQYF.

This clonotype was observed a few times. In nucleotides, the CDR3 is TGTGCCAGCAGCTTAGTAGCGGGGGGACAGACCCAGTACTTC. Protein sequence: CASSLVAGGQTQYF. The V and J genes are TRBV7-9 and TRBJ2-5; TRBD2 agrees at 10 bases. The V and J ends lost 1 base and 6 bases, in that order; junction bases with no gene match: 2. Looked up from germline, CDR1 is SEHNR and CDR2 is FQNEAQ (reference sequence). The CDR3 spans 14 residues.

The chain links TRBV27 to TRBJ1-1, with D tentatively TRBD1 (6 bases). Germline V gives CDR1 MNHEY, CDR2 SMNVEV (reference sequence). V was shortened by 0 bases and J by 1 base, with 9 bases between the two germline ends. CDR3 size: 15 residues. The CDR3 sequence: CASSLSSDRNTEAFF. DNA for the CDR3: TGTGCCAGCAGTTTATCTTCGGACAGGAACACTGAAGCTTTCTTT.

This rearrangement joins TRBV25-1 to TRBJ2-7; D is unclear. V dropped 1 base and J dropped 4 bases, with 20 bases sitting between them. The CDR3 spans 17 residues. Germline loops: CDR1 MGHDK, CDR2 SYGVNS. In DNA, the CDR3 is TGTGCCAGCAGTGAATTACGTGGCGGAAGTTCCCAATACGAGCAGTACTTC. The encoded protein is CASSELRGGSSQYEQYF.

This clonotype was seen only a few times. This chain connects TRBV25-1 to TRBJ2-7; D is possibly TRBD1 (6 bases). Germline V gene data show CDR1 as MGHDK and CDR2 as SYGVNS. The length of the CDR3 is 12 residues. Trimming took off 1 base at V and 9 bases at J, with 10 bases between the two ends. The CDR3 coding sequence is TGTGCCAGCAGTGAATTAGGGGGTGGGCAGTACTTC. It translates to CASSELGGGQYF.

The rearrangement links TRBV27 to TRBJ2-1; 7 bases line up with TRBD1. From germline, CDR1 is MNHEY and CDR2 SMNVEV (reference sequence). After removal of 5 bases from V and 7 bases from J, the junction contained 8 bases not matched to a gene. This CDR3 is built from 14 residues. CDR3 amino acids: CASSADRVENEQFF. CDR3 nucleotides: TGTGCCAGCAGTGCCGACAGGGTTGAAAATGAGCAGTTCTTC.